Presented here are 3 T cell receptor beta chains from one specimen sequenced in a study of cytomegalovirus exposure and HLA in healthy donors. 13 Jbeta primers and 60 Vbeta primers were used for the PCR. TCRdb's copy holds only in-frame clones and misses some; the assay was immunoSEQ multiplex PCR. The table includes 150,000 to 160,000 clones, about 80% detected once. Sequencing was performed on PBMCs. These receptor sequences come from a man aged 25 to 40 in good health and CMV-seropositive.

The gene calls are TRBV27 and TRBJ1-1; the D is unclear. Germline V gene data show CDR1 as MNHEY and CDR2 as SMNVEV (reference sequence). CDR3 length equals 13 residues. The germline V and J ends were trimmed by 3 bases and 5 bases, with 10 bases remaining between them. The CDR3 spells CASSFLIATEAFF. The CDR3 bases are TGTGCCAGCAGTTTCCTGATAGCTACTGAAGCTTTCTTT.

This sequence joins TRBV5-4 and TRBJ2-5; D might be TRBD1 (6 bases). Trimming pared 4 bases from V and 6 bases from J, leaving 16 bases between. The CDR3 contains 14 residues. In germline, CDR1 is SGHNT, CDR2 YYREEE (reference sequence). CDR3 sequence (DNA): TGTGCCAGCAGCCCGGTTGCAGGGGTGAAGACCCAGTACTTC. This codes for CASSPVAGVKTQYF. Full variable domain (outside the CDR3, taken from reference TRBV5-4 and TRBJ2-5): ETGVTQSPTHLIKTRGQQVTLRCSSQSGHNTVSWYQQALGQGPQFIFQYYREEENGRGNFPPRFSGLQFPNYSSELNVNALELDDSALYLCASSPVAGVKTQYFGPGTRLLVL.

This clone was found a few times. The V and J genes are TRBV27 and TRBJ2-6; no clear D. The CDR3 consists of 16 residues. Germline loops: CDR1 MNHEY, CDR2 SMNVEV (reference sequence). V was trimmed by 3 bases and J by 0 bases, leaving 9 bases between them. CDR3 amino acids: CASSFSLRSGANVLTF. Here the CDR3 DNA reads TGTGCCAGCAGTTTTTCCCTCCGCTCTGGGGCCAACGTCCTGACTTTC.